One sample yielded the 7 T cell receptor beta chains listed below, sequenced in a study of spatial heterogeneity in lung cancer (dated by TCRdb to about 2019). Libraries were built with 5' RACE. For sequencing, a NextSeq 500 was employed. TCRdb reran the public reads through fastp at Q25 and MiXCR, keeping productive beta chains. Rows matching on CDR3 protein sequence are summarized as one entry with the most common DNA and genes. Within this sample are about 25,000 distinct CDR3 sequences, with around 6% of them counted one time only. 20% to 25% of the sample rests with the top ten. The time point label here, explained by the study, means: blood at routine non-recurrence follow-up after resection. For TCR sequencing, whole RNA was extracted from tumor and nontumor lung tissue, or from cryopreserved PBMC samples, and no cell sorting was done. This specimen was PBMCs, taken at follow-up. These receptors were collected from a male donor with early-stage non-small cell lung cancer.

This clonotype occurred many times. CDR3 sequence (DNA): TGTGCCAGCAGCTTAGAACAGGGATGGGCGGAGCTGTTTTTT. Amino acids: CASSLEQGWAELFF. The J gene is TRBJ2-2, the V gene TRBV7-8, with D possibly matching TRBD1 (6 bases). The germline V and J ends were trimmed by 1 base and 10 bases, with 13 bases remaining between them. The germline V gene encodes CDR1 SGHVS and CDR2 FQNEAQ. The CDR3 contains 14 residues.

This clonotype was found a few times. The J gene is TRBJ2-7, the V gene TRBV7-8, with D hard to call. CDR1 is SGHVS, CDR2 FQNEAQ, per germline. The V and J ends lost 1 base and 1 base respectively, with 8 bases between them. CDR3 length: 14 amino acids. Here the CDR3 reads CASSLGRRSYEQYV. The CDR3 DNA follows: TGTGCCAGCAGCTTAGGCAGACGATCCTACGAGCAGTACGTC.

This clonotype was counted many times. The rearrangement links TRBV12-3 or TRBV12-4 to TRBJ2-5; 8 bases are shared with TRBD1. V lost 8 bases to trimming and J lost 5 bases; unmatched junction nucleotides: 4. CDR3 length: 12 amino acids. The CDR3 nucleotides read TGTGCCAGCGGACAGGGTGGTGAGACCCAGTACTTC. This gives the protein CASGQGGETQYF.

This clonotype has at least ten counts. The genes are TRBV5-1 and TRBJ2-4, with D tentatively TRBD2 (7 bases). This CDR3 spans 16 amino acids. Trimming cost V 2 bases and J 1 base, with 13 bases left between them. Germline V gene data show CDR1 as SGHRS and CDR2 as YFSETQ. CDR3 nucleotides: TGCGCCAGCAGCTTAGGGGGGGCGCCGGCCAAAAACATTCAGTACTTC. Amino acid sequence: CASSLGGAPAKNIQYF.

The chain employs TRBV20-1 and TRBJ2-3; D is possibly TRBD1 (6 bases). Trimming left V 5 bases short and J 5 bases short, with 11 bases between. The germline V gene has CDR1 DFQATT and CDR2 SNEGSKA (reference sequence). The CDR3 contains 12 residues. CDR3 nucleotide sequence: TGCAGTGCTTACAGGGATAGAGATACGCAGTATTTT. Its translation: CSAYRDRDTQYF.

This clonotype occurred many times. The chain combines TRBV12-5 with TRBJ2-1; TRBD1 might be the D (6 bases). The CDR3 length is 14 residues. V dropped 5 bases and J dropped 1 base, with 9 bases sitting between them. From germline, CDR1 is LGHNT and CDR2 FRNRAP. CDR3 in amino acids: CASGGQHSYNEQFF. For the CDR3, the DNA is TGTGCTAGTGGTGGACAGCATTCCTACAATGAGCAGTTCTTC.

The chain carries TRBV3-1 and TRBJ1-6, with D unclear. The length of the CDR3 is 14 residues. In germline, CDR1 is LGHDT, CDR2 YNNKEL (reference sequence). The germline V and J ends were trimmed by 0 bases and 7 bases, with 7 bases remaining between them. The CDR3 loop is CASSQDRINSPLHF. The CDR3 DNA reads as TGTGCCAGCAGCCAAGATCGTATAAATTCACCCCTCCACTTT.